This entry lists 2 T cell receptor beta chains sequenced from one sample in a study of CD4 T cells in relation to SARS-CoV-2 and coronaviruses. The assay was immunoSEQ multiplex PCR, and TCRdb's table has in-frame clones only and misses some. The sample has roughly 71,000 clones, about nine tenths seen once. Unexposed donor CD4+ T cells date from about 2010-2019, before the COVID-19 pandemic. What was sequenced was memory CD4+ T cells from PBMCs. The receptors originated from a human donor in good health.

The gene calls are TRBV27 and TRBJ1-6; D is perhaps TRBD1 (6 bases). The CDR3 loop spans 18 amino acids. With 6 bases removed from V and 5 bases from J, the gap between germline ends came to 23 bases. The germline V gene has CDR1 MNHEY and CDR2 SMNVEV (reference sequence). CDR3: CASSHRPATTGDNSPLHF. The CDR3 nucleotides are TGTGCCAGCAGCCACCGCCCTGCGACGACAGGCGATAATTCACCCCTCCACTTT.

The genes are TRBV3-1 (or the pseudogene TRBV3-2) and TRBJ2-5, with 9 bases lining up with TRBD2. Germline V gene sequence: CDR1 LGHDT, CDR2 YNNKEL (reference sequence). This CDR3 has 15 amino acids. Trimming at V came to 4 bases and at J to 2 bases, leaving 5 bases not matched to a gene. In DNA form, the CDR3 reads TGTGCCAGCAGCCCGGGACTAGCATATCAAGAGACCCAGTACTTC. Translated: CASSPGLAYQETQYF.